Sequencing of this TCR beta chain was carried out in a study of radiotherapy plus CTLA-4 blockade in lung cancer. Study context: An objective response was seen in about 18% of patients, and disease control in around 33%.

The junction had 8 bases not matched to a gene; V was cut back by 4 bases and J by 6 bases. This CDR3 is 14 amino acids long. CDR1 and CDR2 (germline): SEHNR, FQNEAQ (reference sequence). Findings and caveats of the study: Peripheral blood showed expansion of tumor-derived TCR clones after radiotherapy and ipilimumab. Early blood T cell clone changes and increased post-radiation serum interferon-beta were reportedly the strongest response predictors.

Sequencing was performed with immunoSEQ multiplex PCR; in TCRdb, only in-frame clones are kept and a portion is missing. The top ten clones hold 4% to 5% of a sample with 50,000 to 85,000 clones, roughly four fifths of them seen once. This clone has a handful of counts. What it binds is not known. Sequencing was performed on peripheral blood, taken from a patient treated with radiotherapy plus ipilimumab. The gene calls are TRBV7-9 and TRBJ2-7; TRBD2 agrees at 8 bases. The receptor was isolated from a human donor with non-small cell lung cancer who had a partial response to radiotherapy plus ipilimumab. The CDR3 is CASSSGTRQSEQYF. The CDR3 nucleotides read TGTGCCAGCAGCTCCGGGACTAGGCAAAGCGAGCAGTACTTC.